This T cell receptor (beta chain) was captured by sequencing in a study of cytomegalovirus exposure and HLA in healthy donors. Study findings and constraints: Most of the TCR beta V segments (in an earlier analysis) were productive either about 87% or about 30% of the time. Association with HLA alleles at 0.05 false discovery rate was found for 16,951 TCR beta sequences in a later analysis. On later analysis, the bulk of CMV-associated TCR beta chains appeared to be HLA-restricted.

CDR1 is SGHAT and CDR2 is FQNNGV in the germline V gene. This CDR3 is built from 14 residues. After removal of 7 bases from V and 2 bases from J, the junction contained 4 bases not matched to a gene. Researchers ran the PCR with 60 Vbeta and 13 Jbeta primers. Libraries were prepared by immunoSEQ multiplex PCR; TCRdb keeps only in-frame clonotypes and omits some of them. This listing includes 53,000 or so clones. Note on this clone: The target antigen is unknown.

The sequenced sample was PBMCs. J is TRBJ2-5 and V is TRBV11-2, with TRBD1 identical over 10 bases. The sequence was obtained from a man younger than 30 in good health and CMV-seropositive. The CDR3 DNA sequence: TGTGCCAGCAACAAGGGACAGGGGCAAGAGACCCAGTACTTC. It is translated as CASNKGQGQETQYF.